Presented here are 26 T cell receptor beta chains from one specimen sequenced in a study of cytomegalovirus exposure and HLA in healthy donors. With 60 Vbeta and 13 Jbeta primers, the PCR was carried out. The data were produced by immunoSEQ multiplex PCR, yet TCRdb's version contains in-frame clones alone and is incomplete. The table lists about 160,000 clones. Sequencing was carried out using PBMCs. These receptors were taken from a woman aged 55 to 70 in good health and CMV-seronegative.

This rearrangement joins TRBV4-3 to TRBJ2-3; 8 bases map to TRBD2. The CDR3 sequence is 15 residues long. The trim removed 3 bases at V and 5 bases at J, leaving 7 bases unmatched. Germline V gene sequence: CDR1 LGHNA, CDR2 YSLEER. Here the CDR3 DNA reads TGCGCCAGCAGCCATCAAGCGGGGGTTGAAGATACGCAGTATTTT. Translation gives CASSHQAGVEDTQYF.

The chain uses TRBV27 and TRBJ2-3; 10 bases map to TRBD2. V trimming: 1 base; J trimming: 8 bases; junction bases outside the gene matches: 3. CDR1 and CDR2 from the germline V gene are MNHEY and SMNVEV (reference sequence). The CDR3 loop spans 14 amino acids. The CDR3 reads CASSLFEREGTQYF. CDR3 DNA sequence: TGTGCCAGCAGTTTATTTGAGCGGGAGGGTACGCAGTATTTT.

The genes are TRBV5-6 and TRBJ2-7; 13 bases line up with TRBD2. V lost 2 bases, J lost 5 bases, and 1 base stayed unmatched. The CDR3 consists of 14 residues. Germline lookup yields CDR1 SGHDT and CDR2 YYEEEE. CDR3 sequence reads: CASSLGLAGDEQYF. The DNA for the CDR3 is TGTGCCAGCAGCTTAGGACTAGCGGGAGACGAGCAGTACTTC.

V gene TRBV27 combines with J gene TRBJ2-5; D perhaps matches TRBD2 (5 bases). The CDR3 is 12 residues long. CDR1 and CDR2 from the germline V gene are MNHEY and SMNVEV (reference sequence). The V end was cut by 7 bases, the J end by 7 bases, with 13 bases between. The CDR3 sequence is CASTTARGTQYF. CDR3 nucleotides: TGTGCCAGCACCACCGCTCGGGGGACCCAGTACTTC.

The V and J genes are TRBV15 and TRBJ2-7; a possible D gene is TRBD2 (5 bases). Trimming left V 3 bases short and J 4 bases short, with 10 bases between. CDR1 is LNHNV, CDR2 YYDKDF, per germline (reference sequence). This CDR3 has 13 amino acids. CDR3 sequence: CATSRGERYEQYF. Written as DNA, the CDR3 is TGTGCCACCAGCAGGGGAGAAAGGTACGAGCAGTACTTC.

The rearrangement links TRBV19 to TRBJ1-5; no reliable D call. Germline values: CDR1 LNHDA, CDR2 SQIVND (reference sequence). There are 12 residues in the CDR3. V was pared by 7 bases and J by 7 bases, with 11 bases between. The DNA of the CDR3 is TGTGCCAGTACCTCGGGAAGACAGCCCCAGCATTTT. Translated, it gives CASTSGRQPQHF.

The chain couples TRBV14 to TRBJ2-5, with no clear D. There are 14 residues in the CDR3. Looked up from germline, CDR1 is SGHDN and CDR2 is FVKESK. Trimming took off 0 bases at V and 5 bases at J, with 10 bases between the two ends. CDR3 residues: CASSQDLADETQYF. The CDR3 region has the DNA TGTGCCAGCAGCCAAGATCTGGCAGATGAGACCCAGTACTTC. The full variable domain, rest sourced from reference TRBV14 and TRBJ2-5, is EAGVTQFPSHSVIEKGQTVTLRCDPISGHDNLYWYRRVMGKEIKFLLHFVKESKQDESGMPNNRFLAERTGGTYSTLKVQPAELEDSGVYFCASSQDLADETQYFGPGTRLLVL.

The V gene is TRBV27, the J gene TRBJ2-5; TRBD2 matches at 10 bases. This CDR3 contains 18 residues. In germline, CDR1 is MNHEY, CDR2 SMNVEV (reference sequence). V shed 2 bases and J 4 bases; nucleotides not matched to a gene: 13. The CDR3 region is CASSLTQREGPPVETQYF. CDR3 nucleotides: TGTGCCAGCAGTTTAACCCAGCGGGAGGGCCCTCCGGTAGAGACCCAGTACTTC.

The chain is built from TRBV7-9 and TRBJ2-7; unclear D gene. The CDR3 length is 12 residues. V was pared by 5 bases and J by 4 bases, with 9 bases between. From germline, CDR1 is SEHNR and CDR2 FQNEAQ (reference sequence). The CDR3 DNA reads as TGTGCCAGCAGCATACCCCAGTACGAGCAGTACTTC. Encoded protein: CASSIPQYEQYF. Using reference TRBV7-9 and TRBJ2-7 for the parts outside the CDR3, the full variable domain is DTGVSQNPRHKITKRGQNVTFRCDPISEHNRLYWYRQTLGQGPEFLTYFQNEAQLEKSRLLSDRFSAERPKGSFSTLEIQRTEQGDSAMYLCASSIPQYEQYFGPGTRLTVT.

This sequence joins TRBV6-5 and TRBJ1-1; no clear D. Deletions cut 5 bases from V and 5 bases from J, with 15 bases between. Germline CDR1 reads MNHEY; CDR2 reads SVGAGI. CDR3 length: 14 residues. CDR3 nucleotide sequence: TGTGCCAGCAGTAAGCGATCGACGGGGACTGAAGCTTTCTTT. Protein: CASSKRSTGTEAFF.

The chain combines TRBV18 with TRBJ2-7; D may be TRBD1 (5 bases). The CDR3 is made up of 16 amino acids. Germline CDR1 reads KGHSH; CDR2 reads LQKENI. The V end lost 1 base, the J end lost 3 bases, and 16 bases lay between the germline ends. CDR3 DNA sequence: TGTGCCAGCTCACCACGCCTGACAGCCCGAAACTACGAGCAGTACTTC. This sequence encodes CASSPRLTARNYEQYF.

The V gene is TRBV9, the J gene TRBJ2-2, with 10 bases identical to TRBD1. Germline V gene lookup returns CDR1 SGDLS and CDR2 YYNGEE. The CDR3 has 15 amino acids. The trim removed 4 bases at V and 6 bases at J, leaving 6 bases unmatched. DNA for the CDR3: TGTGCCAGCAGCCCTCGGACAGGGGGGGCCGGGGAGCTGTTTTTT. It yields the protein CASSPRTGGAGELFF.

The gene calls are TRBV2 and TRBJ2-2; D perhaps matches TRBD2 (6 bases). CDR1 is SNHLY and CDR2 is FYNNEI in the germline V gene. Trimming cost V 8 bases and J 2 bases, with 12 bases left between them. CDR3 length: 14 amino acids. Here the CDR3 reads CASGASANTGELFF. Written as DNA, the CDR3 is TGTGCCAGCGGGGCTAGCGCCAACACCGGGGAGCTGTTTTTT. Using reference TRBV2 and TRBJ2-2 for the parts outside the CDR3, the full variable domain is EPEVTQTPSHQVTQMGQEVILRCVPISNHLYFYWYRQILGQKVEFLVSFYNNEISEKSEIFDDQFSVERPDGSNFTLKIRSTKLEDSAMYFCASGASANTGELFFGEGSRLTVL.

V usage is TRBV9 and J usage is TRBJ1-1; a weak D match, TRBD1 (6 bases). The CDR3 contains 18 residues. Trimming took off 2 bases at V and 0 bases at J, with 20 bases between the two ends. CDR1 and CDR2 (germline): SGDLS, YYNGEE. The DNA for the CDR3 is TGTGCCAGCAGCGTCGAACGGGACAAAGGAAAGATGAACACTGAAGCTTTCTTT. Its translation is CASSVERDKGKMNTEAFF.

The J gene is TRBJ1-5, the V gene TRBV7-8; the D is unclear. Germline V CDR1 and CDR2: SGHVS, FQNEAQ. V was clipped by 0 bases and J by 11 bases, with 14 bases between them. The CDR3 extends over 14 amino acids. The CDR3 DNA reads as TGTGCCAGCAGCTTAGCTCCCTTAACCGGTACCCAGCATTTT. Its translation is CASSLAPLTGTQHF.

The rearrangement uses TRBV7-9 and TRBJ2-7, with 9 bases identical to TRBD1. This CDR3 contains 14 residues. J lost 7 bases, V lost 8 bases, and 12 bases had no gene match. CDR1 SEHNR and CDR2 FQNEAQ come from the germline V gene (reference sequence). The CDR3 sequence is CASSLRDRAREQYF. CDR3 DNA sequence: TGTGCCAGCTCCCTTCGGGACAGGGCGCGGGAGCAGTACTTC. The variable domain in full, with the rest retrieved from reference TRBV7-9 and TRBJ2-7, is DTGVSQNPRHKITKRGQNVTFRCDPISEHNRLYWYRQTLGQGPEFLTYFQNEAQLEKSRLLSDRFSAERPKGSFSTLEIQRTEQGDSAMYLCASSLRDRAREQYFGPGTRLTVT.

CDR3 sequence reads: CAWSKGGLEYEQYF. CDR3 nucleotides: TGTGCCTGGAGCAAGGGGGGACTAGAGTACGAGCAGTACTTC. The chain is built from TRBV30 and TRBJ2-7; 8 bases fit TRBD2. J gave up 4 bases and V 3 bases, and 8 bases lay outside the gene matches. This CDR3 is 14 amino acids long. Germline V gives CDR1 GTSNPN, CDR2 SVGIG (reference sequence).

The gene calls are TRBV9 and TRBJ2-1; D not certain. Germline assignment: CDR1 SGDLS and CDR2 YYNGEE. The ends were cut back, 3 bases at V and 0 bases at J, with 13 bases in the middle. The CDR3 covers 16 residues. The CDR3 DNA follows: TGTGCCAGCAGCGCGAAGATCCCCAGCTCCTACAATGAGCAGTTCTTC. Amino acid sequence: CASSAKIPSSYNEQFF.

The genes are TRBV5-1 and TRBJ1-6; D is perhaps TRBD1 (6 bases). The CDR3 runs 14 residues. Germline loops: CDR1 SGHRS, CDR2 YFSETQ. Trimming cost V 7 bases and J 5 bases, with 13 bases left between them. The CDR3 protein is CASGQGSDNSPLHF. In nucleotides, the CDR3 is TGCGCCAGCGGTCAGGGGTCCGATAATTCACCCCTCCACTTT.

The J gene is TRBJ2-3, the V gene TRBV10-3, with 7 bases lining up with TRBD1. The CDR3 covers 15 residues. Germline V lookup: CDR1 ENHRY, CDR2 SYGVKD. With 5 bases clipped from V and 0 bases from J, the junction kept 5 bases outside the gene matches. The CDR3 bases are TGTGCCATCAGTAGGAGACAGGGAAGCACAGATACGCAGTATTTT. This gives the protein CAISRRQGSTDTQYF.

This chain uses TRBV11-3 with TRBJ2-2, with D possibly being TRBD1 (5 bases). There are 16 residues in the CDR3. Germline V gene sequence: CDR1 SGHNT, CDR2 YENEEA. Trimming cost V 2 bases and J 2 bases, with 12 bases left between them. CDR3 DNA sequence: TGTGCCAGCAGCTTACTGGGGCCGGCTAACACCGGGGAGCTGTTTTTT. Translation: CASSLLGPANTGELFF.

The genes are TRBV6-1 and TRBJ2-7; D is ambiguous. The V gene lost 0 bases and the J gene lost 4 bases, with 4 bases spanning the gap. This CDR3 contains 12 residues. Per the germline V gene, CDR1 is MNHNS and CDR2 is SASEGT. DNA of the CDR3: TGTGCCAGCAGTGAAGCGCGATACGAGCAGTACTTC. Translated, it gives CASSEARYEQYF.

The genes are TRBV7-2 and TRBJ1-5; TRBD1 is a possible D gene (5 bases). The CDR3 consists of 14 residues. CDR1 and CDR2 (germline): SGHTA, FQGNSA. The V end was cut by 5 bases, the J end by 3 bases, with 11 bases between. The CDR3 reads CASSPGGDNQPQHF. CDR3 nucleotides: TGTGCCAGCAGCCCCGGGGGGGACAATCAGCCCCAGCATTTT.

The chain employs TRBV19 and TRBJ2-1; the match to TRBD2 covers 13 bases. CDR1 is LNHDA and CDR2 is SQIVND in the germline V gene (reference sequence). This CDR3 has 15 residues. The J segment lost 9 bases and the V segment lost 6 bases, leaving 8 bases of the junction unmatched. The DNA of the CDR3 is TGTGCCAGTAGGTCAACTAGCGGGAGGGCCGGTGAGCAGTTCTTC. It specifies CASRSTSGRAGEQFF.

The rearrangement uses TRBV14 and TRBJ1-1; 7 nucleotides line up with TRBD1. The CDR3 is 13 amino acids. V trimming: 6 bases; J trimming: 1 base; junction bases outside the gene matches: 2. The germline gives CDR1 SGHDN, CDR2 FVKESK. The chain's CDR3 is CASSRQGNTEAFF. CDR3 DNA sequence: TGTGCCAGCAGTCGACAGGGGAACACTGAAGCTTTCTTT.

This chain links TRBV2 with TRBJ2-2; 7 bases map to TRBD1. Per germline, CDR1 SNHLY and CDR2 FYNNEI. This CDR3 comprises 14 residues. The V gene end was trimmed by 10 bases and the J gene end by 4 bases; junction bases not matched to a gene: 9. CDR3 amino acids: CATRRDRITGELFF. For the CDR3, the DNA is TGTGCCACCCGCCGGGACAGAATCACCGGGGAGCTGTTTTTT.